This T cell receptor (beta chain) was sequenced for a study of OX40 agonist ivuxolimab in advanced cancers. The germline V gene encodes CDR1 MDHEN and CDR2 SYDVKM. V lost 6 bases to trimming and J lost 0 bases; unmatched junction nucleotides: 4. There are 16 residues in the CDR3. Libraries were prepared by immunoSEQ multiplex PCR; TCRdb keeps only in-frame clonotypes and omits some of them. The table records some 50,000 clones, about 91% of them present only once. The sequenced sample was CD4+ or CD8+ T cells sorted from blood, obtained in a trial of the OX40 agonist ivuxolimab. The sequence was obtained from an adult with an advanced solid tumor such as melanoma, head and neck, liver or kidney cancer. This chain uses TRBV28 with TRBJ2-1; 11 positions agree with TRBD2. In nucleotides, the CDR3 is TGTGCCAGCAGCATCGGACTAGCGGGCTCCTACAATGAGCAGTTCTTC. Encoded protein: CASSIGLAGSYNEQFF. Full variable domain (remainder filled in from reference TRBV28 and TRBJ2-1): DVKVTQSSRYLVKRTGEKVFLECVQDMDHENMFWYRQDPGLGLRLIYFSYDVKMKEKGDIPEGYSVSREKKERFSLILESASTNQTSMYLCASSIGLAGSYNEQFFGPGTRLTVL.